This T cell receptor (beta chain) is drawn from a study of shared clonotypes between healthy human individuals. Notes on the study in general: Around 5.4% of naive CD4 clonotypes were common to a handful of donors.

The investigators split CD4+ cells into a CD45RA+ naive subset and a CD45RA-negative memory subset. Using immunoSEQ multiplex PCR, the repertoire was profiled, and TCRdb retains in-frame clones only, with some absent. The sample lists about 1.5 million clones, approximately 98% occurring once. On this clone: Its matching antigen is unknown.

The CDR3 loop spans 14 amino acids. V shed 6 bases, J shed 5 bases, and the junction held 8 bases outside the gene matches. CDR1 MDHEN and CDR2 SYDVKM come from the germline V gene. This sequence joins TRBV28 and TRBJ2-7; 9 positions agree with TRBD2. Material for sequencing was naive CD4+ T cells sorted from blood. As to subset: CD45RA+ positively selected. The TCR sequence derives from a man aged 25 to 40 in good health. The CDR3 coding sequence is TGTGCCAGCAGGTTAGCGGGAGCATCCCACGAGCAGTACTTC. Amino acid sequence: CASRLAGASHEQYF.